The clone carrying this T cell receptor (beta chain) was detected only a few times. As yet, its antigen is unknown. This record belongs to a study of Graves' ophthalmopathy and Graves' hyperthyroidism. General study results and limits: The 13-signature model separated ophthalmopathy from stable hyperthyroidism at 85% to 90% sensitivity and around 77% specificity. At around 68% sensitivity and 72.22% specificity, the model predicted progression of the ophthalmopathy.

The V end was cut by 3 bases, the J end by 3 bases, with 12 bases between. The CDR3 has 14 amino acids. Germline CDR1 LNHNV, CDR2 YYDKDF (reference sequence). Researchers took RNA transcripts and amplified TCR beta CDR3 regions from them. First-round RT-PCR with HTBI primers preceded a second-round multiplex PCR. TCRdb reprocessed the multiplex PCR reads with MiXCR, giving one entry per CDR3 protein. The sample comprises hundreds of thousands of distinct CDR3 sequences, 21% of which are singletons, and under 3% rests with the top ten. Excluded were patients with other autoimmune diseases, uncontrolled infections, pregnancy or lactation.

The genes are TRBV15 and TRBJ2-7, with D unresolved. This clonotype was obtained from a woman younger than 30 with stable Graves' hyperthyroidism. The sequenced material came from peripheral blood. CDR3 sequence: CATSRRPLSYEQYF. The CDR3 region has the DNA TGTGCCACCAGCAGGCGACCGCTAAGCTACGAGCAGTACTTC.